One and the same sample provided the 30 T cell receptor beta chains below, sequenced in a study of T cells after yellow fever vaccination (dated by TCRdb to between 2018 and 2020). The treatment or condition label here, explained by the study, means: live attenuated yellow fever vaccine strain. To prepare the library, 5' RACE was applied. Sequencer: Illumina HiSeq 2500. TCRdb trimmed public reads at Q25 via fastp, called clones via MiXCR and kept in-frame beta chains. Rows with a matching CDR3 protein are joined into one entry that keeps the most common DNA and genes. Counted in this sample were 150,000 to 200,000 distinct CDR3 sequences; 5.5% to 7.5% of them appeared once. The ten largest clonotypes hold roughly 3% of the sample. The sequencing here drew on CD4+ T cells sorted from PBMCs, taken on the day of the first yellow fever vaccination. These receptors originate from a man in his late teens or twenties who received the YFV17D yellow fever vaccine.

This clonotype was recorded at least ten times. The CDR3 region is CASSTPGLITDTQYF. CDR3 coding DNA: TGTGCCAGCAGTACCCCGGGACTGATCACAGATACGCAGTATTTT. This chain links TRBV11-2 with TRBJ2-3; a possible D gene is TRBD2 (6 bases). The CDR3 is 15 amino acids. Germline CDR1 reads SGHAT; CDR2 reads FQNNGV. V lost 6 bases, J lost 2 bases, and 15 bases lay in between.

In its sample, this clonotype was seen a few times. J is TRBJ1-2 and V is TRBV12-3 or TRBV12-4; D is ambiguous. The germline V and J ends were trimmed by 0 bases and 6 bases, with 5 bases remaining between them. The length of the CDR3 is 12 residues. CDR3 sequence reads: CASSLALNGYTF. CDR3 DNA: TGTGCCAGCAGTTTAGCGCTAAATGGCTACACCTTC.

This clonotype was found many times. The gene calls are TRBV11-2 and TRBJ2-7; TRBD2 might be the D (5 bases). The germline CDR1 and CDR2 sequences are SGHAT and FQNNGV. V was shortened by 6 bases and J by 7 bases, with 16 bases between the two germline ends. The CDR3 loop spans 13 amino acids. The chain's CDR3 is CASRPIGVAEQYV. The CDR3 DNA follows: TGTGCCAGCAGACCGATCGGGGTGGCAGAGCAGTACGTC.

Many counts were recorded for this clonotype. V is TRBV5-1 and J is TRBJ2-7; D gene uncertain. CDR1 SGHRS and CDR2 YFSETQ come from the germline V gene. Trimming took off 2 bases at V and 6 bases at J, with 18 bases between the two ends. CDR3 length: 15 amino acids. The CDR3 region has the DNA TGCGCCAGCAGCTTTTTCCCGACTTGGACGCGCGAGCAGTACTTC. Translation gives CASSFFPTWTREQYF. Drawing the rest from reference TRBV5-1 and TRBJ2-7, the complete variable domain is KAGVTQTPRYLIKTRGQQVTLSCSPISGHRSVSWYQQTPGQGLQFLFEYFSETQRNKGNFPGRFSGRQFSNSRSEMNVSTLELGDSALYLCASSFFPTWTREQYFGPGTRLTVT.

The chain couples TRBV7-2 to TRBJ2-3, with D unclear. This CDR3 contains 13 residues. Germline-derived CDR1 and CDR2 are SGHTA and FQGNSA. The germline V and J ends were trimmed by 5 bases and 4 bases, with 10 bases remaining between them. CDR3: CASSVIISDTQYF. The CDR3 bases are TGTGCCAGCAGCGTAATAATCTCAGATACGCAGTATTTT.

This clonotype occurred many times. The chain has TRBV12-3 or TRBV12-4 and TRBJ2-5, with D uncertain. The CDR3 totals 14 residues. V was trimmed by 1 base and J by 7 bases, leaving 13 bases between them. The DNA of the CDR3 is TGTGCCAGCAGTTTAGAAGCTCTCTTAGGGACCCAGTACTTC. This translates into CASSLEALLGTQYF.

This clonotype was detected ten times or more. CDR3 DNA sequence: TGTGCCATCAGTCCTAGCACAGGGGGCGGCGAGCAGTACGTC. This encodes CAISPSTGGGEQYV. V and J are TRBV10-3 and TRBJ2-7; TRBD1 aligns across 9 bases. The CDR3 totals 14 residues. Germline V gives CDR1 ENHRY, CDR2 SYGVKD. The ends lost 5 bases at V and 6 bases at J; junction bases unmatched: 8.

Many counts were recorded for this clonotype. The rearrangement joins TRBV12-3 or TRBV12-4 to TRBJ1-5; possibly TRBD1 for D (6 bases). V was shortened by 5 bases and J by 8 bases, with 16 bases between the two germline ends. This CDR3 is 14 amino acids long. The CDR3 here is CASSQNRAHEPQHF. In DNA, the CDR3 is TGTGCCAGCAGTCAGAACAGGGCCCATGAGCCCCAGCATTTT.

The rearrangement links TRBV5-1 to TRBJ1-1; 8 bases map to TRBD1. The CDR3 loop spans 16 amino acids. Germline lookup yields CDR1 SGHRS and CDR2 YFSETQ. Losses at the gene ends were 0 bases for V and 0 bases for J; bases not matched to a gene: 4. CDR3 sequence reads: CASSLGGTGVNTEAFF. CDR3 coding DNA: TGCGCCAGCAGCTTGGGCGGGACAGGTGTGAACACTGAAGCTTTCTTT.

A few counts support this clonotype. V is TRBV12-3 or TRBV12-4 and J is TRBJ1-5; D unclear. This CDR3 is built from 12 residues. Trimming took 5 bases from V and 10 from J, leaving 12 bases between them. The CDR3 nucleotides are TGTGCCAGCAGTCCTCCCGAGTCTCCCCAGCATTTT. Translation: CASSPPESPQHF.

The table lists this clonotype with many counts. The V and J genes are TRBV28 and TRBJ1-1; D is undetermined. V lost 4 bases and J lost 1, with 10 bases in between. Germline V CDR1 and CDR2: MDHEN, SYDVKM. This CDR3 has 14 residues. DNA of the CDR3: TGTGCCAGCAGTTCCTCTTGGGGGAACACTGAAGCTTTCTTT. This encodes CASSSSWGNTEAFF.

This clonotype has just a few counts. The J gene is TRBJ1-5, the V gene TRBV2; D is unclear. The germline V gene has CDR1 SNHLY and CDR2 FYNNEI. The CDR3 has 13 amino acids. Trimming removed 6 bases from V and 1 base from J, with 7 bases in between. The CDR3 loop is CASRQESNQPQHF. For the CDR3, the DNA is TGTGCCAGCAGGCAGGAAAGCAATCAGCCCCAGCATTTT.

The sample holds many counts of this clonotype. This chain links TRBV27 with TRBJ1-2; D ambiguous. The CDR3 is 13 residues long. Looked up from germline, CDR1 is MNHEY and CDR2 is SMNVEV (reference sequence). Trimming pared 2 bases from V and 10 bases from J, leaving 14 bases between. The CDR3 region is CASSLPGMRVYTF. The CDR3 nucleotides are TGTGCCAGCAGTTTACCGGGGATGAGGGTCTACACCTTC.

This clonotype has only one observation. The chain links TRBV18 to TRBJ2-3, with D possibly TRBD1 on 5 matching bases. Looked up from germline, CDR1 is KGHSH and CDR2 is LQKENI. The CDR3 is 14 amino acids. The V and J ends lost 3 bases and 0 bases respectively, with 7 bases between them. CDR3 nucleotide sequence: TGTGCCAGCTCACCGGGGCCAAGCACAGATACGCAGTATTTT. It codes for CASSPGPSTDTQYF.

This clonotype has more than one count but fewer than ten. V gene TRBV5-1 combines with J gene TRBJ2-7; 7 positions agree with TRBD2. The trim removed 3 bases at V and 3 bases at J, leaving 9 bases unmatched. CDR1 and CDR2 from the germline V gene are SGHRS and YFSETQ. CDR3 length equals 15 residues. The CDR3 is CASSSGGFLLYEQYF. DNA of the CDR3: TGCGCCAGCAGCTCCGGGGGGTTCCTCCTCTACGAGCAGTACTTC.

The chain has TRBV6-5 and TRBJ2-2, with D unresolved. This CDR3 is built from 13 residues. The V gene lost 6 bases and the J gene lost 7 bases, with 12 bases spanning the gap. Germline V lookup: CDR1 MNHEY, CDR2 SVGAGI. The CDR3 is CASRSTMSGELFF. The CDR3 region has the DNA TGTGCCAGCAGGTCAACAATGAGCGGGGAGCTGTTTTTT.

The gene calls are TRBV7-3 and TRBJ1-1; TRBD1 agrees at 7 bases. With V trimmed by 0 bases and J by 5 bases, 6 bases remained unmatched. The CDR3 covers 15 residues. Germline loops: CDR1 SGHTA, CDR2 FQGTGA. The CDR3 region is CASSLTGTVGTEAFF. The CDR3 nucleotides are TGTGCCAGCAGCTTAACCGGGACAGTGGGGACTGAAGCTTTCTTT. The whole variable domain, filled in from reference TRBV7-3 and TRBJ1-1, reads GAGVSQTPSNKVTEKGKYVELRCDPISGHTALYWYRQSLGQGPEFLIYFQGTGAADDSGLPNDRFFAVRPEGSVSTLKIQRTERGDSAVYLCASSLTGTVGTEAFFGQGTRLTVV.

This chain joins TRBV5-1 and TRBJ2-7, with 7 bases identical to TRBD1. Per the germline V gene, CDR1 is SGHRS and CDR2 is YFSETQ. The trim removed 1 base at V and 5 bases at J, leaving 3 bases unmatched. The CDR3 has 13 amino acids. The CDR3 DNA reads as TGCGCCAGCAGCTTGCTCGGGACAGACGAGCAGTACTTC. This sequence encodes CASSLLGTDEQYF.

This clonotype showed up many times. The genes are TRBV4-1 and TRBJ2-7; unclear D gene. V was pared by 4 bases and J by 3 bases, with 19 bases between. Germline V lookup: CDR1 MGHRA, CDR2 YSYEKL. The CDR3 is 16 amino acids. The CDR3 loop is CASSPRLPPVLYEQYF. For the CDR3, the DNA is TGCGCCAGCAGCCCACGACTTCCCCCTGTCCTCTACGAGCAGTACTTC.

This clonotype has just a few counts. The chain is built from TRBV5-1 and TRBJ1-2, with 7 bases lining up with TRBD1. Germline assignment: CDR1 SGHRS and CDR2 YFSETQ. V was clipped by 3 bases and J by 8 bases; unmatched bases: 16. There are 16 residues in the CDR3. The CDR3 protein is CASSWGSSAGGFGYTF. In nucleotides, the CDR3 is TGCGCCAGCAGCTGGGGTTCGTCTGCAGGGGGATTCGGCTACACCTTC.

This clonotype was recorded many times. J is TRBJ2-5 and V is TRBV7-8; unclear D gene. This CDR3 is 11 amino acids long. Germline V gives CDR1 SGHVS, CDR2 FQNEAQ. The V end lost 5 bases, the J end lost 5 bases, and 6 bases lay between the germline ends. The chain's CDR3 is CASSHKETQYF. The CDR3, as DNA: TGTGCCAGCAGCCATAAGGAGACCCAGTACTTC.

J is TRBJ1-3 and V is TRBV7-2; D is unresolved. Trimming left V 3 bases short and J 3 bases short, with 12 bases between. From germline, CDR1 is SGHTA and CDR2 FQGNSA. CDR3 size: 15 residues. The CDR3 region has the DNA TGTGCCAGCAGCTTTGCAGCTCTATTTGGAAACACCATATATTTT. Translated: CASSFAALFGNTIYF.

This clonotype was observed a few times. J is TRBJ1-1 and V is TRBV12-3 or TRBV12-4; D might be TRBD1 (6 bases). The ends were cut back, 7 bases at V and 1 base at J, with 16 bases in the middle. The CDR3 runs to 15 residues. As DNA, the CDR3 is TGTGCCAGCAAGCCCCATCAGGGGACGAACACTGAAGCTTTCTTT. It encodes CASKPHQGTNTEAFF.

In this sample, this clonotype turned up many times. The CDR3 is CASSRVQETQYF. The CDR3 nucleotides are TGTGCCAGCAGCCGGGTACAAGAGACCCAGTACTTC. The chain links TRBV7-2 to TRBJ2-5; D gene ambiguous. V was cut by 5 bases and J by 2 bases, with 6 bases left in between. The CDR3 is made up of 12 amino acids. Germline V gene data show CDR1 as SGHTA and CDR2 as FQGNSA.

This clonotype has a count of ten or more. DNA for the CDR3: TGTGCCAGCAGCTCAAGACAGGGGGCCGGCAATGAGCAGTTCTTC. It specifies CASSSRQGAGNEQFF. J is TRBJ2-1 and V is TRBV11-2; 10 bases line up with TRBD1. This CDR3 region has 15 residues. The junction had 6 bases not matched to a gene; V was cut back by 4 bases and J by 6 bases. Germline V gives CDR1 SGHAT, CDR2 FQNNGV. Drawing the rest from reference TRBV11-2 and TRBJ2-1, the complete variable domain is EAGVAQSPRYKIIEKRQSVAFWCNPISGHATLYWYQQILGQGPKLLIQFQNNGVVDDSQLPKDRFSAERLKGVDSTLKIQPAKLEDSAVYLCASSSRQGAGNEQFFGPGTRLTVL.

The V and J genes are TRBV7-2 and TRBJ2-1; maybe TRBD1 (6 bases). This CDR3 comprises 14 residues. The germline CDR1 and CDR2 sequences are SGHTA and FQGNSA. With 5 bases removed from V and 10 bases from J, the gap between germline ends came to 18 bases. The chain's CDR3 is CASSQSRDIHEQFF. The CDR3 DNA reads TGTGCCAGCAGCCAATCCCGGGACATTCACGAGCAGTTCTTC.

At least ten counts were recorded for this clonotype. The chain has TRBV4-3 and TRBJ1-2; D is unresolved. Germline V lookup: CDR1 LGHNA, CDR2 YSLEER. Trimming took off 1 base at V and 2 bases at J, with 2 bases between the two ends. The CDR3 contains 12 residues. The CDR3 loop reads CASSQGNYGYTF. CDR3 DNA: TGCGCCAGCAGCCAAGGAAACTATGGCTACACCTTC.

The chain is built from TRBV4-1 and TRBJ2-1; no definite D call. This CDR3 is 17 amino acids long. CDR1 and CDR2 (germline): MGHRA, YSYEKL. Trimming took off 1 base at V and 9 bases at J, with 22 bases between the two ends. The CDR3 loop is CASSQGLGSPIRGEQFF. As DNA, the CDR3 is TGCGCCAGCAGCCAAGGGCTTGGCAGCCCAATCCGTGGTGAGCAGTTCTTC.

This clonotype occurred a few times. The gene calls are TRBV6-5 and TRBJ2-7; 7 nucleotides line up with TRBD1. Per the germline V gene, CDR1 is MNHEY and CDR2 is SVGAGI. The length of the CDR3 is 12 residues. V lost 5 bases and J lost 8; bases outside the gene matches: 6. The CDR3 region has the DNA TGTGCCAGCAGTCGACAGGGAGTACAGCAGTACTTC. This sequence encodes CASSRQGVQQYF.

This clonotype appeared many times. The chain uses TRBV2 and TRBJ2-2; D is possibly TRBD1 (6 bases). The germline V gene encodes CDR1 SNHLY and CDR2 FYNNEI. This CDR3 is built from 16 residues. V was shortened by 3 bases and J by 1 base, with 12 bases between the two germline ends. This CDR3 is CASSDGTPGNTGELFF. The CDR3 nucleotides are TGTGCCAGCAGTGACGGGACACCGGGGAACACCGGGGAGCTGTTTTTT.